These 32 T cell receptor beta chains share one sample of origin, sequenced in a study of T cell responses to AZD1222 COVID-19 vaccine. The method was immunoSEQ multiplex PCR; TCRdb's version includes in-frame clones alone and lacks a portion of them. The sample carries some 140,000 clones, around 90% recorded once. The sample was peripheral blood, taken on day 0 of AZD1222 vaccination. These receptors originate from an adult in good health.

This clone was seen a few times. This rearrangement joins TRBV9 to TRBJ2-1, with 7 bases lining up with TRBD2. J was trimmed by 8 bases and V by 1 base; bases with no gene match: 15. The CDR3 extends over 17 amino acids. Looked up from germline, CDR1 is SGDLS and CDR2 is YYNGEE. CDR3: CASSVTRSSGTLDEQFF. The CDR3 DNA reads TGTGCCAGCAGCGTAACCCGATCTAGCGGAACCTTGGATGAGCAGTTCTTC.

V usage is TRBV5-1 and J usage is TRBJ2-3; unclear D gene. The V and J ends lost 0 bases and 6 bases respectively, with 8 bases between them. The CDR3 covers 13 residues. CDR1 and CDR2 (germline): SGHRS, YFSETQ. CDR3 amino acids: CASSLAGPDTQYF. The DNA for the CDR3 is TGCGCCAGCAGCTTGGCCGGGCCCGATACGCAGTATTTT.

The V and J genes are TRBV6-2 or TRBV6-3 and TRBJ1-1; D is undetermined. This CDR3 region has 14 residues. V lost 0 bases, J lost 0 bases, and 5 bases lay in between. The germline CDR1 and CDR2 sequences are MNHEY and SVGEGT. The CDR3 spells CASSYSEMNTEAFF. DNA for the CDR3: TGTGCCAGCAGTTACTCGGAAATGAACACTGAAGCTTTCTTT.

The gene calls are TRBV7-9 and TRBJ2-7, with D possibly TRBD2 on 6 matching bases. The germline V and J ends were trimmed by 4 bases and 5 bases, with 15 bases remaining between them. The CDR3 length is 14 residues. Germline V gene data show CDR1 as SEHNR and CDR2 as FQNEAQ (reference sequence). The CDR3 protein is CASSSGGRPHEQYF. The CDR3 DNA reads as TGTGCCAGCAGCTCTGGGGGGAGACCTCACGAGCAGTACTTC.

The chain joins TRBV9 to TRBJ2-2; D is possibly TRBD1 (6 bases). V dropped 0 bases and J dropped 1 base, with 10 bases sitting between them. The CDR3 covers 16 residues. Germline V CDR1 and CDR2: SGDLS, YYNGEE. CDR3 in DNA: TGTGCCAGCAGCGTAGCTATCAGGGGGAACACCGGGGAGCTGTTTTTT. It encodes CASSVAIRGNTGELFF.

V gene TRBV5-4 combines with J gene TRBJ2-3; D ambiguous. CDR1 and CDR2 from the germline V gene are SGHNT and YYREEE (reference sequence). The CDR3 is 12 amino acids. Trimming removed 0 bases from V and 4 bases from J, with 3 bases in between. The CDR3 sequence: CASSLAADTQYF. CDR3 bases: TGTGCCAGCAGCTTGGCCGCAGATACGCAGTATTTT.

The chain uses TRBV7-2 and TRBJ2-4; no clear D gene. Deletions cut 3 bases from V and 2 bases from J, with 8 bases between. CDR3 length: 14 residues. Germline V lookup: CDR1 SGHTA, CDR2 FQGNSA. CDR3 sequence reads: CASSLSSSKNIQYF. In DNA, the CDR3 is TGTGCCAGCAGCTTGTCAAGTTCCAAAAACATTCAGTACTTC.

V and J are TRBV11-3 and TRBJ2-3; TRBD2 matches 8 bases. The CDR3 has 19 amino acids. With V trimmed by 6 bases and J by 1 base, 18 bases remained unmatched. CDR1 SGHNT and CDR2 YENEEA come from the germline V gene. The CDR3 here is CASSPPLGGGSRGTDTQYF. As DNA, the CDR3 is TGTGCCAGCAGTCCCCCTTTGGGCGGGGGGAGTAGGGGCACAGATACGCAGTATTTT.

The table lists this clone with a few counts. The gene calls are TRBV4-3 and TRBJ1-4; 7 bases align to TRBD1. Germline V gene sequence: CDR1 LGHNA, CDR2 YSLEER. This CDR3 has 19 amino acids. After removal of 1 base from V and 2 bases from J, the junction contained 13 bases not matched to a gene. The CDR3 here is CASSQGLQGDYGTNEKLFF. The CDR3 bases are TGCGCCAGCAGCCAAGGGCTGCAGGGGGATTATGGGACTAATGAAAAACTGTTTTTT.

The chain couples TRBV19 to TRBJ1-2, with a possible D match to TRBD1 (5 bases). The germline V gene encodes CDR1 LNHDA and CDR2 SQIVND (reference sequence). Trimming took 3 bases from V and 6 from J, leaving 14 bases between them. CDR3 length equals 14 residues. DNA for the CDR3: TGTGCCAGTAGTATCGGCCGGGGGTGGGATGGCTACACCTTC. This gives the protein CASSIGRGWDGYTF.

As DNA, the CDR3 is TGTGCCTGGAGTCAGAGTTCCTACGAGCAGTACTTC. As protein: CAWSQSSYEQYF. The chain carries TRBV30 and TRBJ2-7; D remains ambiguous. With 2 bases removed from V and 1 base from J, the gap between germline ends came to 6 bases. This CDR3 is 12 amino acids long. From germline, CDR1 is GTSNPN and CDR2 SVGIG (reference sequence).

The V call is TRBV5-1, the J call TRBJ1-6; TRBD1 might be the D (5 bases). CDR3 length equals 16 residues. V gave up 0 bases and J gave up 7 bases, with 14 bases separating them. Germline CDR1 reads SGHRS; CDR2 reads YFSETQ. For the CDR3, the DNA is TGCGCCAGCAGCTTGGCGGGGGTTGAGCTGAATTCACCCCTCCACTTT. Translation gives CASSLAGVELNSPLHF.

This clone was counted once. The rearrangement joins TRBV7-8 to TRBJ1-2, with 8 nucleotides matching TRBD1. This CDR3 has 15 residues. Germline assignment: CDR1 SGHVS and CDR2 FQNEAQ. J was trimmed by 1 base and V by 3 bases; bases with no gene match: 4. CDR3 DNA sequence: TGTGCCAGCAGCTTGGGGACAGGACTTAACTATGGCTACACCTTC. Translated: CASSLGTGLNYGYTF.

This clone was recorded only once. This chain links TRBV7-8 with TRBJ2-1, with TRBD1 matching 7 bases. The V gene's germline CDR1 is SGHVS and CDR2 FQNEAQ. The V and J ends lost 5 bases and 7 bases, in that order; junction bases with no gene match: 5. CDR3 length: 13 residues. CDR3 region: CASSRIQGNEQFF. The CDR3 DNA sequence: TGTGCCAGCAGCCGAATACAGGGGAATGAGCAGTTCTTC.

V and J are TRBV28 and TRBJ1-4, with 7 bases identical to TRBD1. CDR1 is MDHEN, CDR2 SYDVKM, per germline. After removal of 7 bases from V and 5 bases from J, the junction contained 7 bases not matched to a gene. The CDR3 consists of 14 residues. The CDR3 DNA follows: TGTGCCAGCAAAGGACAGGCCCTCAATGAAAAACTGTTTTTT. Protein product: CASKGQALNEKLFF.

The chain joins TRBV4-1 to TRBJ2-2, with 7 positions matching TRBD1. V was pared by 4 bases and J by 7 bases, with 9 bases of the junction left unmatched. Germline V gene lookup returns CDR1 MGHRA and CDR2 YSYEKL. The CDR3 runs to 15 residues. As DNA, the CDR3 is TGCGCCAGCAGCCCCCATGACAGGGCGAACGGGGAGCTGTTTTTT. Translating it yields CASSPHDRANGELFF.

The chain's CDR3 is CASRSQGWNTEAFF. DNA for the CDR3: TGTGCCAGCAGATCTCAGGGTTGGAACACTGAAGCTTTCTTT. The gene calls are TRBV27 and TRBJ1-1; a weak D match, TRBD1 (5 bases). Trimming left V 6 bases short and J 1 base short, with 12 bases between. This CDR3 has 14 amino acids. CDR1 and CDR2 (germline): MNHEY, SMNVEV (reference sequence).

V usage is TRBV5-6 and J usage is TRBJ2-3; D gene ambiguous. Germline V gene lookup returns CDR1 SGHDT and CDR2 YYEEEE. The CDR3 consists of 15 residues. Trimming took off 5 bases at V and 2 bases at J, with 15 bases between the two ends. The CDR3 loop reads CASRMDRPHTDTQYF. CDR3 coding DNA: TGTGCCAGCAGGATGGATCGCCCACACACAGATACGCAGTATTTT.

The V and J genes are TRBV4-2 and TRBJ2-7, with 7 bases fitting TRBD1. V lost 1 base to trimming and J lost 1 base; unmatched junction nucleotides: 4. The CDR3 contains 15 residues. Germline V CDR1 and CDR2: LGHNA, YNFKEQ. This chain's CDR3 is CASSQGDRLSYEQYF. The DNA of the CDR3 is TGTGCCAGCAGCCAAGGGGACAGACTTTCCTACGAGCAGTACTTC.

The chain has TRBV2 and TRBJ2-1; D assignment may be TRBD1 or TRBD2 (6 bases each). The CDR3 runs 14 residues. The germline gives CDR1 SNHLY, CDR2 FYNNEI. Trimming cost V 7 bases and J 5 bases, with 15 bases left between them. CDR3 coding DNA: TGTGCCAGCACCCGAGGGGGGTTTGACAATGAGCAGTTCTTC. Translated, it gives CASTRGGFDNEQFF.

The chain has TRBV4-1 and TRBJ2-2; 8 positions agree with TRBD1. Germline V lookup: CDR1 MGHRA, CDR2 YSYEKL. The CDR3 has 13 amino acids. V shed 6 bases, J shed 7 bases, and the junction held 4 bases outside the gene matches. CDR3 protein: CASRGRGRGELFF. Written as DNA, the CDR3 is TGCGCCAGCAGAGGCAGGGGGCGCGGGGAGCTGTTTTTT.

The chain employs TRBV28 and TRBJ1-6; 7 bases match TRBD1. J gave up 7 bases and V 5 bases, and 8 bases lay outside the gene matches. CDR3 length equals 15 residues. Germline V gene data show CDR1 as MDHEN and CDR2 as SYDVKM. The CDR3 sequence: CASSPKGARNSPLHF. In DNA, the CDR3 is TGTGCCAGCAGTCCCAAGGGGGCCCGGAATTCACCCCTCCACTTT.

A single count supports this clone. The V call is TRBV30, the J call TRBJ2-2; D remains unclear. CDR1 GTSNPN and CDR2 SVGIG come from the germline V gene (reference sequence). This CDR3 has 15 amino acids. The germline V and J ends were trimmed by 0 bases and 1 base, with 9 bases remaining between them. The chain's CDR3 is CAWSVSLQNTGELFF. The CDR3 DNA sequence: TGTGCCTGGAGTGTAAGTTTGCAGAACACCGGGGAGCTGTTTTTT.

The chain joins TRBV5-1 to TRBJ1-5; maybe TRBD1 (5 bases). The germline V and J ends were trimmed by 1 base and 0 bases, with 20 bases remaining between them. CDR1 SGHRS and CDR2 YFSETQ come from the germline V gene. The CDR3 sequence is 19 residues long. The CDR3 DNA sequence: TGCGCCAGCAGCTTGTACCCAGCCGGGACTTATAATAGCAATCAGCCCCAGCATTTT. As protein: CASSLYPAGTYNSNQPQHF.

The chain couples TRBV4-3 to TRBJ1-1; D is ambiguous. The CDR3 is made up of 15 amino acids. Looked up from germline, CDR1 is LGHNA and CDR2 is YSLEER. Trimming took off 0 bases at V and 3 bases at J, with 11 bases between the two ends. The CDR3 DNA follows: TGCGCCAGCAGCCAAGATAGGTGGTCGGACACTGAAGCTTTCTTT. Its protein is CASSQDRWSDTEAFF.

This chain links TRBV7-6 with TRBJ2-1, with 15 bases matching TRBD2. The CDR3 is made up of 18 amino acids. Germline-derived CDR1 and CDR2 are SGHVS and FNYEAQ. With 7 bases clipped from V and 0 bases from J, the junction kept 7 bases outside the gene matches. As DNA, the CDR3 is TGTGCCAGCACCGGACTAGCGGGAGGGCCAGGCTCCTACAATGAGCAGTTCTTC. Its translation: CASTGLAGGPGSYNEQFF.

The rearrangement links TRBV7-2 to TRBJ1-3, with D tentatively TRBD1 (6 bases). CDR1 SGHTA and CDR2 FQGNSA come from the germline V gene. The V end lost 4 bases, the J end lost 0 bases, and 22 bases lay between the germline ends. The CDR3 covers 19 residues. CDR3 sequence: CASSWPSQATGPSGNTIYF. The CDR3 region has the DNA TGTGCCAGCAGCTGGCCCTCCCAAGCAACAGGGCCCTCTGGAAACACCATATATTTT. Drawing the rest from reference TRBV7-2 and TRBJ1-3, the complete variable domain is GAGVSQSPSNKVTEKGKDVELRCDPISGHTALYWYRQSLGQGLEFLIYFQGNSAPDKSGLPSDRFSAERTGGSVSTLTIQRTQQEDSAVYLCASSWPSQATGPSGNTIYFGEGSWLTVV.

This clone has only one observation. V gene TRBV6-5 combines with J gene TRBJ1-5, with D possibly matching TRBD1 (5 bases). The V end lost 5 bases, the J end lost 4 bases, and 15 bases lay between the germline ends. The length of the CDR3 is 15 residues. CDR1 is MNHEY and CDR2 is SVGAGI in the germline V gene. The CDR3 here is CASSTGRGGNQPQHF. CDR3 nucleotides: TGTGCCAGCAGTACAGGCCGCGGTGGGAATCAGCCCCAGCATTTT.

This rearrangement joins TRBV27 to TRBJ2-1; 7 bases agree with TRBD1. CDR1 is MNHEY and CDR2 is SMNVEV in the germline V gene (reference sequence). Trimming removed 1 base from V and 5 bases from J; junction bases left unmatched: 14. The CDR3 is 18 residues long. The CDR3: CASSLFGMLQGVNNEQFF. The CDR3 DNA reads as TGTGCCAGCAGTTTATTCGGCATGCTCCAGGGGGTTAACAATGAGCAGTTCTTC.

The chain couples TRBV9 to TRBJ2-1, with D unclear. The V end lost 0 bases, the J end lost 10 bases, and 14 bases lay between the germline ends. CDR1 and CDR2 (germline): SGDLS, YYNGEE. The CDR3 contains 14 residues. CDR3 region: CASSVGVGIEEQFF. In DNA form, the CDR3 reads TGTGCCAGCAGCGTAGGTGTAGGGATAGAGGAGCAGTTCTTC.

The rearrangement uses TRBV29-1 and TRBJ2-5; 12 nucleotides match TRBD1. This CDR3 region has 18 residues. Trimming at V came to 6 bases and at J to 1 base, leaving 15 bases not matched to a gene. The V gene's germline CDR1 is SQVTM and CDR2 ANQGSEA. Here the CDR3 reads CSVVTGTGGKGPQETQYF. The CDR3 DNA is TGCAGCGTCGTTACCGGGACAGGGGGCAAGGGGCCCCAAGAGACCCAGTACTTC.

The rearrangement links TRBV4-3 to TRBJ2-1; no reliable D call. Trimming cost V 0 bases and J 5 bases, with 11 bases left between them. The CDR3 length is 15 residues. Germline CDR1 and CDR2: LGHNA and YSLEER. The CDR3, as DNA: TGCGCCAGCAGCCAAGATAGACTGGCAAACAATGAGCAGTTCTTC. Its translation is CASSQDRLANNEQFF.